The 4 T cell receptor beta chains in this list originate from one sample, sequenced in a study of shared clonotypes between healthy human individuals (dated by TCRdb to 2020 to 2021). Library preparation used the immunoSEQ multiplex PCR assay. Not all clones reach the TCRdb copy of this immuneACCESS table, which keeps in-frame sequences only. Checked studies attribute under half of the gap to unresolved V genes and leave the rest unexplained. The sample table records some 1.1 million clones; 70% to 85% of these occur just once. About 0.94% of the sample rests with the top ten. Sequenced input: memory CD4+ T cells from PBMCs. The sample's cell subset or site label, in plain terms: CD45RA-negative fraction. The source of these receptors is a man between 18 and 35 years old in good health. Some clones in this sample may be carry-over from other donors' samples.

This chain connects TRBV11-2 to TRBJ2-7, with TRBD1 identical over 9 bases. The CDR3 is 15 amino acids. V was clipped by 4 bases and J by 6 bases; unmatched bases: 10. CDR1 is SGHAT, CDR2 FQNNGV, per germline. Here the CDR3 DNA reads TGTGCCAGCAGCTCGACCGGGACAGGGTTTTCCGAGCAGTACTTC. This gives the protein CASSSTGTGFSEQYF.

Many counts were recorded for this clone. The V call is TRBV28, the J call TRBJ2-7; D not certain. The CDR3 runs 15 residues. CDR1 MDHEN and CDR2 SYDVKM come from the germline V gene. The V end lost 4 bases, the J end lost 6 bases, and 19 bases lay between the germline ends. CDR3 amino acids: CASSSRVRSDPEQYF. The CDR3 coding sequence is TGTGCCAGCAGTTCGAGAGTTCGGTCCGACCCCGAGCAGTACTTC.

The J gene is TRBJ2-7, the V gene TRBV5-1, with no clear D. CDR1 is SGHRS and CDR2 is YFSETQ in the germline V gene. V was shortened by 5 bases and J by 2 bases, with 14 bases between the two germline ends. The CDR3 has 14 amino acids. The CDR3 here is CASSSRTPPYEQYF. In nucleotides, the CDR3 is TGCGCCAGCAGTTCGAGGACCCCCCCCTACGAGCAGTACTTC.

The V and J genes are TRBV28 and TRBJ1-2, with D possibly TRBD1 on 6 matching bases. The CDR3 loop spans 17 amino acids. Per germline, CDR1 MDHEN and CDR2 SYDVKM. V was shortened by 6 bases and J by 0 bases, with 20 bases between the two germline ends. CDR3 in DNA: TGTGCCAGCAGCCCCGGGACAACCGAGTTAGCTAACTATGGCTACACCTTC. Translated, it gives CASSPGTTELANYGYTF.